One and the same sample provided the 6 T cell receptor beta chains below, sequenced in a study of identical twins. MiXCR, applied by TCRdb to the 5' RACE reads, yields one record per CDR3 protein. This sample yields a few hundred thousand distinct CDR3 sequences, of which about 8% are seen a single time; about 3% belongs to the top ten. This sample also appeared in a second study, on yellow fever vaccine responses in identical twins.

The specimen sequenced was CD8+ T cells sorted from blood. These receptors were collected from a woman aged 18-30 years in good health.

This clonotype has at least ten counts. The chain uses TRBV3-1 and TRBJ2-2; TRBD1 agrees at 9 bases. The CDR3 loop spans 15 amino acids. After removal of 1 base from V and 7 bases from J, the junction contained 4 bases not matched to a gene. Germline lookup yields CDR1 LGHDT and CDR2 YNNKEL (reference sequence). CDR3 in amino acids: CASSQGTGEVGELFF. The CDR3 nucleotides are TGTGCCAGCAGCCAAGGGACAGGGGAGGTCGGGGAGCTGTTTTTT.

This clonotype was detected many times. The CDR3, as DNA: TGTGCCACCTGGGACCACGGCACAGATACGCAGTATTTT. It encodes CATWDHGTDTQYF. The chain carries TRBV6-2 or TRBV6-3 and TRBJ2-3; possibly TRBD1 or TRBD2 for D (5 bases each). The CDR3 has 13 residues. CDR1 is MNHEY, CDR2 SVGEGT, per germline. The germline V and J ends were trimmed by 10 bases and 1 base, with 12 bases remaining between them.

The chain combines TRBV7-8 with TRBJ2-7, with 8 bases that match TRBD1. Per germline, CDR1 SGHVS and CDR2 FQNEAQ. The CDR3 consists of 14 residues. J gave up 8 bases and V 4 bases, and 10 bases lay outside the gene matches. This CDR3 is CASSSNSGTGKQYF. For the CDR3, the DNA is TGTGCCAGCAGCTCCAATTCCGGGACAGGAAAGCAGTACTTC.

A few counts support this clonotype. The chain links TRBV6-2 or TRBV6-3 to TRBJ2-1; 8 positions match TRBD1. This CDR3 comprises 17 residues. J lost 7 bases, V lost 5 bases, and 16 bases had no gene match. Germline CDR1 reads MNHEY; CDR2 reads SVGEGT. The CDR3 nucleotides are TGTGCCAGCAGTCAGGTCGTCAGGACAGGGACGGAGAATGAGCAGTTCTTC. Translation: CASSQVVRTGTENEQFF.

This clonotype has just a few counts. The V and J genes are TRBV7-8 and TRBJ2-5; TRBD2 agrees at 7 bases. This CDR3 is built from 15 residues. Losses at the gene ends were 2 bases for V and 5 bases for J; bases not matched to a gene: 8. Germline V gene sequence: CDR1 SGHVS, CDR2 FQNEAQ. The CDR3: CASSLPTSPPETQYF. For the CDR3, the DNA is TGTGCCAGCAGCTTACCGACTAGCCCACCGGAGACCCAGTACTTC.

Ten or more counts support this clonotype. J is TRBJ2-7 and V is TRBV29-1, with TRBD2 identical over 8 bases. Germline lookup yields CDR1 SQVTM and CDR2 ANQGSEA. The CDR3 totals 14 residues. J was trimmed by 2 bases and V by 4 bases; bases with no gene match: 7. The CDR3 sequence: CSVVGAGETYEQYF. As DNA, the CDR3 is TGCAGCGTTGTGGGAGCGGGAGAGACCTACGAGCAGTACTTC.